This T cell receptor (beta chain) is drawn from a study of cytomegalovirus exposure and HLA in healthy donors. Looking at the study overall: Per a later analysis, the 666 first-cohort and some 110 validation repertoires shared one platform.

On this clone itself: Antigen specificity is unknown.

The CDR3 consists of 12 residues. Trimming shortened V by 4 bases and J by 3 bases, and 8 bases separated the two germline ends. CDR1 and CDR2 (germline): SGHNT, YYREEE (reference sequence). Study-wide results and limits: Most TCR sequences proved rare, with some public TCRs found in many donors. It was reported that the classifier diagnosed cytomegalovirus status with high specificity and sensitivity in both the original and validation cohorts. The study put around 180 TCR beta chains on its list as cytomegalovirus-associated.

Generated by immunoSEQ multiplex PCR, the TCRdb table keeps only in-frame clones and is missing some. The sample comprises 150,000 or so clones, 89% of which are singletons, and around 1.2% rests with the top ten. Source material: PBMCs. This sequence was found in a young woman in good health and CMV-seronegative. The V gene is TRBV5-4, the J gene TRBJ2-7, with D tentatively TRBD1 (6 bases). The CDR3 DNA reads TGTGCCAGCAGCAAACAGGGCTACGAGCAGTACTTC. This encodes CASSKQGYEQYF.